This T cell receptor (beta chain) came from a study of blood T cell repertoires in COVID-19. Study details: Samples representing acute and convalescent COVID-19 were sourced from the United States, Italy and Spain. PBMCs, B-cell-depleted T cells, or T cells were the source of the cDNA or gDNA that made up the material.

Study processing details: Amplified reference gene primers provided the basis for estimating nucleated cell counts. TCRdb keeps only in-frame clones here, not all; method: immunoSEQ multiplex PCR. V and J calls plus clone size are reproduced from that table; the DNA served to infer D and trimming. Of more than 100,000 clones listed, roughly 83% are singletons. Germline-derived CDR1 and CDR2 are SGHRS and YFSETQ. The V gene end was trimmed by 1 base and the J gene end by 2 bases; junction bases not matched to a gene: 3. The CDR3 contains 15 residues. The sequenced sample was peripheral blood. V gene TRBV5-1 combines with J gene TRBJ1-2, with 9 bases matching TRBD1. The TCR comes from a woman of 80 years or more with acute or convalescent COVID-19. The CDR3 DNA reads as TGCGCCAGCAGCTTGCAAGGACAGGGGAACTATGGCTACACCTTC. It yields the protein CASSLQGQGNYGYTF.